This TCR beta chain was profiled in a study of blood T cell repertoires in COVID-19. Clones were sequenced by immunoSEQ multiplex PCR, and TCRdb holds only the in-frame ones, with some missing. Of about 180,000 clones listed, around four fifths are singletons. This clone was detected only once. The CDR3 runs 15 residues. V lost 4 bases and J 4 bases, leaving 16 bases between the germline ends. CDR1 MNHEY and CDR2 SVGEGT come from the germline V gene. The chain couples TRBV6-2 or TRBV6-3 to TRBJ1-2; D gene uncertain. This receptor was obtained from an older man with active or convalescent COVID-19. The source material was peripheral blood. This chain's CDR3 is CASSFQRGELYGYTF. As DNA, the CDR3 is TGTGCCAGCAGTTTTCAACGTGGGGAGCTCTATGGCTACACCTTC.